The 2 T cell receptor beta chains below all came from one sample that was sequenced in a study of blood T cell repertoires in COVID-19. Generated by immunoSEQ multiplex PCR, the TCRdb table keeps only in-frame clones and is missing some. The sample shows about 110,000 clones, over 65% of them seen only once. The sample was peripheral blood. These receptors came from a man older than 75 with COVID-19, enrolled during active disease.

The chain joins TRBV7-2 to TRBJ2-2, with 12 bases identical to TRBD2. This CDR3 spans 17 amino acids. Germline CDR1 reads SGHTA; CDR2 reads FQGNSA. The ends lost 5 bases at V and 6 bases at J; junction bases unmatched: 10. The CDR3, as DNA: TGTGCCAGCAGCGCCAACCCTAGCGGGAGGGGCGCCGGGGAGCTGTTTTTT. This codes for CASSANPSGRGAGELFF.

Many counts were recorded for this clone. The chain combines TRBV6-5 with TRBJ1-2; perhaps TRBD1 as D (5 bases). V dropped 7 bases and J dropped 7 bases, with 19 bases sitting between them. This CDR3 has 14 residues. CDR1 and CDR2 (germline): MNHEY, SVGAGI. CDR3 nucleotide sequence: TGTGCCAGCACCCAACCCGGGGGGGGAGTTGGCTACACCTTC. This encodes CASTQPGGGVGYTF.